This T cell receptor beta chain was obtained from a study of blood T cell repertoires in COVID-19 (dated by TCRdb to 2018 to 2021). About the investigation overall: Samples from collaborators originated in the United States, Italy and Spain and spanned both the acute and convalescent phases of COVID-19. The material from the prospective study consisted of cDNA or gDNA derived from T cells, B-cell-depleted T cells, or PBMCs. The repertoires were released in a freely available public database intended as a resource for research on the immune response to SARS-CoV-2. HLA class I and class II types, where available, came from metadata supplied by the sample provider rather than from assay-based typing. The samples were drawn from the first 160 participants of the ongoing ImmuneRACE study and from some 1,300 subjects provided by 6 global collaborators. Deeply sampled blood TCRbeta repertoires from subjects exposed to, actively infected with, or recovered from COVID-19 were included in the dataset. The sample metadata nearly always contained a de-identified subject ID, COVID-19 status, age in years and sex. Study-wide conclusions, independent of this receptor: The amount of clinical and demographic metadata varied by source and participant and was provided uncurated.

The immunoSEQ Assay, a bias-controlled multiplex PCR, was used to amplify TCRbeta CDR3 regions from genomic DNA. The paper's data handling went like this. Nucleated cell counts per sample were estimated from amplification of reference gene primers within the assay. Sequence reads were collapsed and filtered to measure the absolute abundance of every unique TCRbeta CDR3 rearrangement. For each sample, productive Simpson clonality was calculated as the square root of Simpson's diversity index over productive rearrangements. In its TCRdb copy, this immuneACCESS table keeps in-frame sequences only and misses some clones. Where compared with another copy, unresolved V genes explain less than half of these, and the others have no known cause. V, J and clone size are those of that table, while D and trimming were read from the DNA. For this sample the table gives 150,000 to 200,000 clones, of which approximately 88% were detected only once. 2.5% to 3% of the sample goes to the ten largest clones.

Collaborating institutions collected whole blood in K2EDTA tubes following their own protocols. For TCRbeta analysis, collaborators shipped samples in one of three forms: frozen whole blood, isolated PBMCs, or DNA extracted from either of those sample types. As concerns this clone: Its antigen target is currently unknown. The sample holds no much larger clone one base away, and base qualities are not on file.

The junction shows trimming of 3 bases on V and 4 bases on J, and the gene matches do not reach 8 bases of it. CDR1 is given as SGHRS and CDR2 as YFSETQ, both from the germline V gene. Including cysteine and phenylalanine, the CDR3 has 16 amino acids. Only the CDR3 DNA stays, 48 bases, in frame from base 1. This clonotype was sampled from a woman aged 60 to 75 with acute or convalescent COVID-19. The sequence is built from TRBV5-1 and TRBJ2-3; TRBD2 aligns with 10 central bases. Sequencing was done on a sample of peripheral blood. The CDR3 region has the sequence CASSSYLAGVADTQYF. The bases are TGCGCCAGCAGCTCGTATCTAGCGGGGGTTGCAGATACGCAGTATTTT.